A single TCR beta chain is shown here with its context. Researchers isolated total RNA from whole blood without sorting T cells. TCRdb re-called the 5' RACE reads, yielding one record per CDR3 amino acid sequence without DNA. The sample totals approximately 330,000 distinct CDR3 sequences. The sample originates from a study of monozygotic twins with inflammatory bowel disease. The germline CDR1 and CDR2 sequences are MNHEY and SMNVEV (reference sequence). The CDR3 has 16 residues. The source of this sequence is a human donor with ulcerative colitis or Crohn's disease, or a healthy co-twin of an affected twin (not recorded which). This chain connects TRBV27 to TRBJ2-6; TCRdb's D call of TRBD2 is untestable without DNA. Sequencing was carried out using blood. CDR3 in amino acids: CASSPGGGSGANVLTF.